The entry below describes one T cell receptor beta chain. The data stem from a study of blood T cell repertoires in COVID-19. Study background: Sites in the United States, Italy and Spain provided acute and convalescent COVID-19 samples. The analysed material was cDNA or gDNA that came from T cells, B-cell-depleted T cells, or PBMCs.

Measured with immunoSEQ multiplex PCR; TCRdb has only the in-frame clones, and not every one. The sample carries 88,000 or so clones, about four fifths recorded once. Germline V gene sequence: CDR1 LNHNV, CDR2 YYDKDF (reference sequence). This CDR3 comprises 14 residues. The germline V and J ends were trimmed by 0 bases and 2 bases, with 6 bases remaining between them. The receptor was isolated from a human donor in a cohort sampled during active COVID-19. The chain employs TRBV15 and TRBJ2-3; D call uncertain. Sequencing was carried out using peripheral blood. The CDR3 coding sequence is TGTGCCACCAGCAGAGATGGGCCCACAGATACGCAGTATTTT. This codes for CATSRDGPTDTQYF.